This T cell receptor (beta chain) was observed in a study of cytomegalovirus exposure and HLA in healthy donors. Study-level findings and limits: The study found most TCR sequences rare, yet found some public TCRs in many donors. The study listed approximately 160 cytomegalovirus-associated TCR beta chains. Reportedly, HLA-A and HLA-B alleles of most subjects were accurately predicted from TCR beta.

Trimming at V came to 7 bases and at J to 2 bases, leaving 9 bases not matched to a gene. From germline, CDR1 is SGHAT and CDR2 FQNNGV. The CDR3 runs to 15 residues. In the case of this clone: Antigen specificity is unknown.

Primers: 60 Vbeta forward and 13 Jbeta reverse. Methods used by the authors: Later analysis identified 88 million or so unique TCR beta chains, about 10 million shared. Generated by immunoSEQ multiplex PCR, the TCRdb table keeps only in-frame clones and is missing some. That table furnishes V, J and clone size, whereas the DNA furnished D and trimming. The data contain some 36,000 clones, more than 60% of them seen just once; the ten biggest clones take up 6.5%. J is TRBJ1-2 and V is TRBV11-2, with 8 bases lining up with TRBD1. The receptor's source is a man aged 30-40 years in good health and CMV-seronegative. Sample: PBMCs. In DNA, the CDR3 is TGTGCCAGCACCCCTCTAGGACAGGGAAACTATGGCTACACCTTC. Its protein product is CASTPLGQGNYGYTF.